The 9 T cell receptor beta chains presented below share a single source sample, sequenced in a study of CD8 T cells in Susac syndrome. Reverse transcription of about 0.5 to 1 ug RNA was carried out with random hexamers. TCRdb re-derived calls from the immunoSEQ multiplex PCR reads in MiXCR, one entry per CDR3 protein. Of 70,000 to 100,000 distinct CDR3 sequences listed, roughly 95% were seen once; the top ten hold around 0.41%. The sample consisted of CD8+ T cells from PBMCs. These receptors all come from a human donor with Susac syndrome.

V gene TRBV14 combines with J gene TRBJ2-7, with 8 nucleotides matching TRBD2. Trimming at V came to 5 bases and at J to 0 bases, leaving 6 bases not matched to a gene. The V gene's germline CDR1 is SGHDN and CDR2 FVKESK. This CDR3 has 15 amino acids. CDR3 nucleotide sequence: TGTGCCAGCAGCAGTAGCGGGATAGACTCCTACGAGCAGTACTTC. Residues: CASSSSGIDSYEQYF.

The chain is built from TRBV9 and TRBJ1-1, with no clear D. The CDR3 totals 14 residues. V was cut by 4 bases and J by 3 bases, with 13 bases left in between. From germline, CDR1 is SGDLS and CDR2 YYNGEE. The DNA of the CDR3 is TGTGCCAGCAGCCCCCGTTATGGGGACACTGAAGCTTTCTTT. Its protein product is CASSPRYGDTEAFF. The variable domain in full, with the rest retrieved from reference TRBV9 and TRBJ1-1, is DSGVTQTPKHLITATGQRVTLRCSPRSGDLSVYWYQQSLDQGLQFLIQYYNGEERAKGNILERFSAQQFPDLHSELNLSSLELGDSALYFCASSPRYGDTEAFFGQGTRLTVV.

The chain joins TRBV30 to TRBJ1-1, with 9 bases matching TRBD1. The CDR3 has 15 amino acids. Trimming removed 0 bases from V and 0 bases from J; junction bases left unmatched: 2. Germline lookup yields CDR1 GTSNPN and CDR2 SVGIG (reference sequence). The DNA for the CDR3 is TGTGCCTGGAGTGTCGGGACAGGGCTGAACACTGAAGCTTTCTTT. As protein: CAWSVGTGLNTEAFF.

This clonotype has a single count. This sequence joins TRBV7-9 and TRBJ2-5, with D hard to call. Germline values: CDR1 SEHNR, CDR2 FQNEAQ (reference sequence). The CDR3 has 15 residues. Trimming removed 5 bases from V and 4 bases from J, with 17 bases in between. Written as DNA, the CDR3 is TGTGCCAGCAGCCCTTCGCCGAGACGCGCAGAGACCCAGTACTTC. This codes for CASSPSPRRAETQYF.

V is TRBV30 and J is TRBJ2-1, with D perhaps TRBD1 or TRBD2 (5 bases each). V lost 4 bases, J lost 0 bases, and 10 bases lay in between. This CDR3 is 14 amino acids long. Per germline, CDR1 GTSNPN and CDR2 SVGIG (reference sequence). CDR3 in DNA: TGTGCCTGGATGGGACCCAGCTCCTACAATGAGCAGTTCTTC. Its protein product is CAWMGPSSYNEQFF.

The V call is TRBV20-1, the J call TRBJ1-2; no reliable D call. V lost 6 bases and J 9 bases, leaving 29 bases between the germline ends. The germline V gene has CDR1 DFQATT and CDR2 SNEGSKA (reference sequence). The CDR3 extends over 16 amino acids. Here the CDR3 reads CSARTETPTDPVSYTF. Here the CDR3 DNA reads TGCAGTGCCCGAACGGAGACACCTACCGACCCCGTCAGCTACACCTTC.

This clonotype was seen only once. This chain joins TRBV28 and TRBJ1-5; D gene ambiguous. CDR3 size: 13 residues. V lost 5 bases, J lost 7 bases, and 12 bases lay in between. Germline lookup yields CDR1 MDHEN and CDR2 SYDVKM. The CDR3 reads CASSPSRWQPQHF. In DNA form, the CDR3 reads TGTGCCAGCAGTCCGTCGAGGTGGCAGCCCCAGCATTTT. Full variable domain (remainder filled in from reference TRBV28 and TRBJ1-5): DVKVTQSSRYLVKRTGEKVFLECVQDMDHENMFWYRQDPGLGLRLIYFSYDVKMKEKGDIPEGYSVSREKKERFSLILESASTNQTSMYLCASSPSRWQPQHFGDGTRLSIL.

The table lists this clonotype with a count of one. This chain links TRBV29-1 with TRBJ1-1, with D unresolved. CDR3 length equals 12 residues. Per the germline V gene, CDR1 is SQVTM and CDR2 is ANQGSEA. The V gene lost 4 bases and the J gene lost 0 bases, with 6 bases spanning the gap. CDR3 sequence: CSVGRVNTEAFF. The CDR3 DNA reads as TGCAGCGTTGGTCGGGTGAACACTGAAGCTTTCTTT.

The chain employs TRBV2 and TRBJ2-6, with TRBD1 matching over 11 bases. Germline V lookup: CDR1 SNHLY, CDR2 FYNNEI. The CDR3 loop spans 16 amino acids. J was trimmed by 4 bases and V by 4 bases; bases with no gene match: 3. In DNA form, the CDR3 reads TGTGCCAGCAGTGGGACAGGGGGCCGAGGGGCCAACGTCCTGACTTTC. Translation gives CASSGTGGRGANVLTF.